A single sample is the source of the 19 T cell receptor beta chains below, sequenced in a study of OX40 agonist ivuxolimab in advanced cancers. The assay was immunoSEQ multiplex PCR, and TCRdb's table has in-frame clones only and misses some. The sample carries about 58,000 clones, 79% recorded once. The material sequenced was CD4+ or CD8+ T cells sorted from blood, taken in a trial of the OX40 agonist ivuxolimab. The source is an adult with an advanced solid tumor such as melanoma, head and neck, liver or kidney cancer.

This clone has just one count. The chain combines TRBV9 with TRBJ1-1; D unresolved. This CDR3 is 15 amino acids long. In germline, CDR1 is SGDLS, CDR2 YYNGEE. Trimming shortened V by 2 bases and J by 2 bases, and 13 bases separated the two germline ends. For the CDR3, the DNA is TGTGCCAGCAGCGTGGGTTACGGAATAAACACTGAAGCTTTCTTT. Its translation: CASSVGYGINTEAFF. Full variable domain (missing parts from reference TRBV9 and TRBJ1-1): DSGVTQTPKHLITATGQRVTLRCSPRSGDLSVYWYQQSLDQGLQFLIQYYNGEERAKGNILERFSAQQFPDLHSELNLSSLELGDSALYFCASSVGYGINTEAFFGQGTRLTVV.

This clone has just one count. V usage is TRBV5-1 and J usage is TRBJ2-5; 7 positions agree with TRBD1. Trimming cost V 0 bases and J 4 bases; bases outside gene matches: 9. Germline CDR1 SGHRS, CDR2 YFSETQ. There are 16 residues in the CDR3. The CDR3 region is CASSLGANTGAETQYF. CDR3 nucleotide sequence: TGCGCCAGCAGCTTGGGTGCCAATACAGGGGCAGAGACCCAGTACTTC. The variable domain in full, completed from reference TRBV5-1 and TRBJ2-5, reads KAGVTQTPRYLIKTRGQQVTLSCSPISGHRSVSWYQQTPGQGLQFLFEYFSETQRNKGNFPGRFSGRQFSNSRSEMNVSTLELGDSALYLCASSLGANTGAETQYFGPGTRLLVL.

The V call is TRBV21-1, the J call TRBJ2-1; the table's D call TRBD2 went unverified against the DNA. TRBV21-1 is flagged as a pseudogene. The CDR3 is 17 residues long. CDR3 in amino acids: CASSKRTSGRGGNEQFF. The CDR3, as DNA: TGTGCCAGCAGCAAAAGGACTAGCGGGAGGGGGGGCAATGAGCAGTTCTTC.

The gene calls are TRBV9 and TRBJ2-1, with 11 bases matching TRBD2. Losses at the gene ends were 3 bases for V and 9 bases for J; bases not matched to a gene: 11. CDR1 is SGDLS and CDR2 is YYNGEE in the germline V gene. This CDR3 has 16 amino acids. CDR3 region: CASSGEGGLAGGEQFF. The CDR3 DNA follows: TGTGCCAGCAGCGGAGAGGGTGGACTAGCGGGCGGTGAGCAGTTCTTC.

The chain employs TRBV13 and TRBJ1-1; no clear D. With 0 bases removed from V and 1 base from J, the gap between germline ends came to 6 bases. Germline V gives CDR1 PRHDT, CDR2 FYEKMQ (reference sequence). The CDR3 is 14 residues long. The CDR3 is CASSLGTPNTEAFF. DNA for the CDR3: TGTGCCAGCAGCTTAGGGACACCGAACACTGAAGCTTTCTTT.

The sample holds a few counts of this clone. The CDR3 DNA follows: TGTGCCAGCAGCCGGGACTCCCTGAACACCGGGGAGCTGTTTTTT. The encoded protein is CASSRDSLNTGELFF. The V call is TRBV4-2, the J call TRBJ2-2, with D tentatively TRBD2 (6 bases). Between the trimmed V and J ends, which lost 4 bases and 1 base, there was a span of 10 bases. Germline V gene lookup returns CDR1 LGHNA and CDR2 YNFKEQ. The length of the CDR3 is 15 residues.

V gene TRBV5-5 combines with J gene TRBJ1-2; 9 bases fit TRBD1. Unmatched junction bases numbered 10, after V lost 2 bases and J lost 8 bases. The CDR3 totals 15 residues. Germline V gene sequence: CDR1 SGHKS, CDR2 YYEKEE (reference sequence). The CDR3 DNA follows: TGTGCCAGCAGCTTCCTTGGACAGGGGATAGAGGGCTACACCTTC. It encodes CASSFLGQGIEGYTF.

The CDR3, as DNA: TGTGCCAGCAGCGCCCTACGCCGGGATGAGCAGTTCTTC. Its protein product is CASSALRRDEQFF. The chain couples TRBV7-6 to TRBJ2-1; D not resolved. The CDR3 has 13 residues. The germline V and J ends were trimmed by 5 bases and 8 bases, with 13 bases remaining between them. CDR1 is SGHVS and CDR2 is FNYEAQ in the germline V gene. Using reference TRBV7-6 and TRBJ2-1 for the parts outside the CDR3, the full variable domain is GAGVSQSPRYKVTKRGQDVALRCDPISGHVSLYWYRQALGQGPEFLTYFNYEAQQDKSGLPNDRFSAERPEGSISTLTIQRTEQRDSAMYRCASSALRRDEQFFGPGTRLTVL.

The V call is TRBV10-3, the J call TRBJ2-2, with 16 positions matching TRBD2. The CDR3 extends over 18 amino acids. V was pared by 6 bases and J by 1 base, with 5 bases of the junction left unmatched. CDR1 is ENHRY, CDR2 SYGVKD, per germline. The CDR3 protein is CAISSGLAGGWNTGELFF. The CDR3 DNA is TGTGCCATCAGCTCGGGACTAGCGGGAGGGTGGAACACCGGGGAGCTGTTTTTT.

The V and J genes are TRBV4-2 and TRBJ2-7; D perhaps matches TRBD1 (6 bases). The CDR3 is 15 residues long. V gave up 0 bases and J gave up 2 bases, with 11 bases separating them. The germline V gene has CDR1 LGHNA and CDR2 YNFKEQ. The CDR3 loop is CASSQDRQAAYEQYF. Here the CDR3 DNA reads TGTGCCAGCAGCCAAGATCGACAGGCCGCCTACGAGCAGTACTTC.

The CDR3 DNA reads TGTGCCAGCACCGACTCGAGTCGCTACACCTTC. This codes for CASTDSSRYTF. V usage is TRBV6-1 and J usage is TRBJ1-2, with D unresolved. Per the germline V gene, CDR1 is MNHNS and CDR2 is SASEGT. The CDR3 is 11 amino acids. V gave up 7 bases and J gave up 9 bases, with 12 bases separating them.

The chain combines TRBV30 with TRBJ1-5, with D hard to call. The V and J ends lost 1 base and 2 bases respectively, with 6 bases between them. CDR3 length: 13 residues. Germline CDR1 GTSNPN, CDR2 SVGIG (reference sequence). CDR3 nucleotides: TGTGCCTGGAGTGGCGGCGGCAATCAGCCCCAGCATTTT. This sequence encodes CAWSGGGNQPQHF.

In DNA, the CDR3 is TGTGCCAGCAGCCTTGGTCACGGGAGCAATGAGCAGTTCTTC. The encoded protein is CASSLGHGSNEQFF. V and J are TRBV5-6 and TRBJ2-1, with a weak D call TRBD2 (6 bases). Germline V gene lookup returns CDR1 SGHDT and CDR2 YYEEEE. V lost 4 bases and J lost 6, with 14 bases in between. The CDR3 spans 14 residues.

The V call is TRBV6-6, the J call TRBJ1-2; TRBD1 is a possible D gene (6 bases). Germline V CDR1 and CDR2: MNHNY, SVGAGI (reference sequence). Trimming removed 6 bases from V and 5 bases from J, with 19 bases in between. The CDR3 covers 15 residues. The CDR3 here is CASSETQGRYYGYTF. The CDR3 DNA follows: TGTGCCAGCAGCGAAACCCAGGGGAGATATTATGGCTACACCTTC.

This clone appeared a single time. J is TRBJ2-3 and V is TRBV2; D possibly matches TRBD1 or TRBD2 (7 bases each). The germline V gene encodes CDR1 SNHLY and CDR2 FYNNEI. This CDR3 is 15 amino acids long. Trimming took off 4 bases at V and 3 bases at J, with 14 bases between the two ends. The CDR3 nucleotides are TGTGCCAGCAGTGTTGGGAGGGGGCAGACAGATACGCAGTATTTT. Protein: CASSVGRGQTDTQYF.

V and J are TRBV11-3 and TRBJ2-5; D ambiguous. Germline CDR1 and CDR2: SGHNT and YENEEA. Trimming removed 5 bases at V and 1 base at J, with 2 bases between. The CDR3 totals 11 residues. This CDR3 reads CASSPQETQYF. The DNA of the CDR3 is TGTGCCAGCAGCCCCCAAGAGACCCAGTACTTC. Full variable domain (rest looked up from reference TRBV11-3 and TRBJ2-5): EAGVVQSPRYKIIEKKQPVAFWCNPISGHNTLYWYLQNLGQGPELLIRYENEEAVDDSQLPKDRFSAERLKGVDSTLKIQPAELGDSAVYLCASSPQETQYFGPGTRLLVL.

The chain is built from TRBV11-2 and TRBJ2-2; D ambiguous. The CDR3 spans 12 residues. With 10 bases removed from V and 5 bases from J, the gap between germline ends came to 11 bases. Germline V gene data show CDR1 as SGHAT and CDR2 as FQNNGV. CDR3 DNA sequence: TGTGCCATCGATTGGGGTACCGGGGAGCTGTTTTTT. Translating gives CAIDWGTGELFF.

This clone has just one count. The DNA for the CDR3 is TGTGCCAGCATTAACCCCGGGACAGGCTTAACCCAGTACTTC. Protein product: CASINPGTGLTQYF. The chain combines TRBV2 with TRBJ2-5, with 8 bases lining up with TRBD1. Unmatched junction bases numbered 12, after V lost 7 bases and J lost 8 bases. Germline assignment: CDR1 SNHLY and CDR2 FYNNEI. This CDR3 contains 14 residues. The full variable domain, rest sourced from reference TRBV2 and TRBJ2-5, is EPEVTQTPSHQVTQMGQEVILRCVPISNHLYFYWYRQILGQKVEFLVSFYNNEISEKSEIFDDQFSVERPDGSNFTLKIRSTKLEDSAMYFCASINPGTGLTQYFGPGTRLLVL.

The chain combines TRBV28 with TRBJ2-2, with D maybe TRBD1 (6 bases). Germline V CDR1 and CDR2: MDHEN, SYDVKM. Trimming pared 6 bases from V and 6 bases from J, leaving 17 bases between. The CDR3 contains 15 residues. The CDR3 protein is CASSYQFRQAGELFF. DNA for the CDR3: TGTGCCAGCAGCTATCAATTCCGACAGGCCGGGGAGCTGTTTTTT.